This record concerns one TCR beta chain sequence. This specimen belongs to a study of CD8 T cells in Susac syndrome. The CDR3 is 17 residues long. The V gene's germline CDR1 is SNHLY and CDR2 FYNNEI. The V gene lost 10 bases and the J gene lost 0 bases, with 19 bases spanning the gap. RNA, at about 0.45 to 1 ug, was reverse transcribed with random hexamers. It was immunoSEQ multiplex PCR that amplified TCR beta CDR3 across 54 Vbeta and 13 Jbeta. TCRdb reanalysed the immunoSEQ multiplex PCR reads using MiXCR and keeps one entry per CDR3 protein. Of about 150,000 distinct CDR3 sequences listed, roughly 94% are singletons.

Specimen: CD8+ T cells from PBMCs. The gene calls are TRBV2 and TRBJ2-6; D assignment may be TRBD1 or TRBD2 (5 bases each). This receptor was taken from a human donor with multiple sclerosis. The CDR3 nucleotides read TGTGCCACCTTCTACAGGAATCGGGACTCTGGGGCCAACGTCCTGACTTTC. It specifies CATFYRNRDSGANVLTF. Based on the CDR3 plus reference TRBV2 and TRBJ2-6, the full variable domain is EPEVTQTPSHQVTQMGQEVILRCVPISNHLYFYWYRQILGQKVEFLVSFYNNEISEKSEIFDDQFSVERPDGSNFTLKIRSTKLEDSAMYFCATFYRNRDSGANVLTFGAGSRLTVL.